The 20 T cell receptor beta chains given below trace back to one sample, sequenced in a study of post-analysis software for immune sequencing data. Whole-study findings and limits: TRBV5-6, TRBV5-1 and TRBV20-1 belonged to a set of a few TRBV segments that were more frequent in patients than controls.

Their target antigens are unknown. cDNA libraries for TCR beta contained unique molecular identifiers. TCRdb re-derived calls from the PCR reads in MiXCR, one entry per CDR3 protein. The data hold under 900,000 distinct CDR3 sequences, with approximately 53% observed a single time. Sequencing was carried out using blood. The receptors were gathered from a girl under 18 with multiple sclerosis.

The V gene is TRBV29-1, the J gene TRBJ2-3; D gene uncertain. The germline CDR1 and CDR2 sequences are SQVTM and ANQGSEA. Trimming left V 4 bases short and J 0 bases short, with 17 bases between. This CDR3 has 16 amino acids. The CDR3 reads CSVGPLHTPSTDTQYF. CDR3 DNA: TGCAGCGTTGGCCCGCTACATACTCCTAGCACAGATACGCAGTATTTT.

This clonotype has only a few counts. V usage is TRBV20-1 and J usage is TRBJ2-7; 7 bases line up with TRBD2. The CDR3 runs to 14 residues. With V trimmed by 0 bases and J by 2 bases, 4 bases remained unmatched. Per germline, CDR1 DFQATT and CDR2 SNEGSKA (reference sequence). CDR3: CSARDSGGTYEQYF. The DNA of the CDR3 is TGCAGTGCTAGAGATTCGGGGGGAACCTACGAGCAGTACTTC.

This rearrangement joins TRBV15 to TRBJ2-1; 10 bases map to TRBD2. The J call is uncertain, as TRBJ2-7 better fits the DNA end. Germline V gives CDR1 LNHNV, CDR2 YYDKDF (reference sequence). This CDR3 is 19 amino acids long. CDR3 nucleotides: TGTGCCACCAGCCGAAGACTAGCGGGTTCGCACAACTCCTACAATGAGCAGTACTTC. Its protein is CATSRRLAGSHNSYNEQYF.

This chain joins TRBV7-9 and TRBJ2-3; 11 bases agree with TRBD2. V shed 4 bases, J shed 5 bases, and the junction held 8 bases outside the gene matches. CDR1 is SEHNR and CDR2 is FQNEAQ in the germline V gene (reference sequence). CDR3 length: 16 residues. The CDR3 sequence: CASSSGLAGLVDTQYF. In DNA form, the CDR3 reads TGTGCCAGCAGCTCCGGACTAGCGGGTCTGGTAGATACGCAGTATTTT.

V usage is TRBV10-3 and J usage is TRBJ2-7; 11 bases are shared with TRBD1. Germline lookup yields CDR1 ENHRY and CDR2 SYGVKD. CDR3 length: 17 amino acids. Unmatched junction bases numbered 9, after V lost 3 bases and J lost 2 bases. The CDR3 here is CAISDPFGDRGAYEQYF. CDR3 nucleotide sequence: TGTGCCATCAGTGACCCCTTCGGGGACAGGGGGGCCTACGAGCAGTACTTC.

The chain recombines TRBV5-1 with TRBJ2-5, with D tentatively TRBD1 or TRBD2 (5 bases each). V gave up 5 bases and J gave up 1 base, with 15 bases separating them. Germline CDR1 reads SGHRS; CDR2 reads YFSETQ. The CDR3 is 15 residues long. In nucleotides, the CDR3 is TGCGCCAGCAGGCCCGCCCTAGGGACCCAAGAGACCCAGTACTTC. This encodes CASRPALGTQETQYF.

A remark on this clonotype: Relative to the germline gene, one junction end is altered; a read error may explain this. This rearrangement joins TRBV5-5 to TRBJ1-5; D not certain. The CDR3 is made up of 12 amino acids. Germline assignment: CDR1 SGHKS and CDR2 YYEKEE (reference sequence). CDR3 nucleotide sequence: TGTGCCAGCGGCTTGGGCAATCAGCCCCAGCATTTT. Translation gives CASGLGNQPQHF.

This chain uses TRBV12-3 or TRBV12-4 with TRBJ2-2; D gene uncertain. Trimming removed 1 base from V and 6 bases from J, with 6 bases in between. The CDR3 contains 13 residues. The chain's CDR3 is CASSLEPAGELFF. The CDR3 DNA is TGTGCCAGCAGTTTAGAACCAGCCGGGGAGCTGTTTTTT.

As regards this clonotype: The junction and the germline gene differ at one end; a read error may be behind it. J is TRBJ2-7 and V is TRBV5-1, with D maybe TRBD1 (5 bases). Germline values: CDR1 SGHRS, CDR2 YFSETQ. The CDR3 is 13 residues long. DNA of the CDR3: TGTGCCAGCAGCCAGCAGGGTTCCTACGAGCAGTACTTC. It specifies CASSQQGSYEQYF.

The sample holds a few counts of this clonotype. The chain joins TRBV27 to TRBJ2-7; 8 positions match TRBD2. The J call may be faulty, since TRBJ2-5 better matches the DNA end. Germline V gives CDR1 MNHEY, CDR2 SMNVEV (reference sequence). There are 14 residues in the CDR3. The CDR3 spells CASSLTAGEGTQYF. The CDR3 coding sequence is TGTGCCAGCAGTTTAACAGCGGGGGAAGGGACCCAGTACTTC.

The gene calls are TRBV7-8 and TRBJ2-7; D remains unclear. This CDR3 is built from 14 residues. CDR1 and CDR2 (germline): SGHVS, FQNEAQ. The ends were cut back, 2 bases at V and 0 bases at J, with 8 bases in the middle. CDR3 bases: TGTGCCAGCAGCTTACAGGCTAGCTCCTACGAGCAGTACTTC. Protein product: CASSLQASSYEQYF.

The chain employs TRBV7-3 and TRBJ1-1; D gene unclear. This CDR3 comprises 13 residues. Per the germline V gene, CDR1 is SGHTA and CDR2 is FQGTGA. Between the trimmed V and J ends, which lost 5 bases and 4 bases, there was a span of 11 bases. The CDR3 protein is CASSPGRGTEAFF. The CDR3 DNA reads as TGTGCCAGCAGCCCAGGTCGCGGCACTGAAGCTTTCTTT.

In this sample, this clonotype turned up a few times. The chain employs TRBV29-1 and TRBJ1-2; tentative D call: TRBD1 (6 bases). This CDR3 contains 11 residues. The ends were cut back, 4 bases at V and 4 bases at J, with 7 bases in the middle. Germline V CDR1 and CDR2: SQVTM, ANQGSEA. CDR3 nucleotide sequence: TGCAGCGTTGGAGGGGGCTATGGCTACACCTTC. It yields the protein CSVGGGYGYTF.

The gene calls are TRBV20-1 and TRBJ2-4, with 7 nucleotides matching TRBD1. The J call may be in error: the DNA end matches TRBJ2-5 better. CDR1 is DFQATT and CDR2 is SNEGSKA in the germline V gene (reference sequence). CDR3 length: 15 amino acids. The CDR3 region is CSARAGQRKEETQYF. CDR3 coding DNA: TGCAGTGCTAGAGCGGGACAGAGAAAAGAAGAGACCCAGTACTTC.

The CDR3 loop is CASSMTGGYEQYF. The CDR3 bases are TGTGCCAGCAGTATGACAGGGGGTTATGAGCAGTACTTC. The chain couples TRBV9 to TRBJ2-5; 9 bases map to TRBD1. The CDR3 is 13 amino acids. Germline V CDR1 and CDR2: SGDLS, YYNGEE. V shed 5 bases and J 11 bases; nucleotides not matched to a gene: 10.

The V gene is TRBV11-2, the J gene TRBJ2-6; TRBD2 matches at 10 bases. Germline V gives CDR1 SGHAT, CDR2 FQNNGV. The CDR3 spans 21 residues. After removal of 3 bases from V and 1 base from J, the junction contained 15 bases not matched to a gene. The CDR3 DNA reads as TGTGCCAGCAGCTTTGGACTAGCGGTTTCTATCGGGGTATCTGGGGCCAACGTCCTGACTTTC. Translating gives CASSFGLAVSIGVSGANVLTF.

The rearrangement joins TRBV5-8 to TRBJ1-2; a weak D match, TRBD1 (5 bases). CDR1 is SGHTS, CDR2 YDEGEE, per germline. The CDR3 is 15 amino acids. V lost 0 bases, J lost 4 bases, and 13 bases lay in between. The CDR3 loop reads CASSLGGISAYGYTF. For the CDR3, the DNA is TGTGCCAGCAGCTTGGGGGGCATTTCCGCCTATGGCTACACCTTC.

Only one count was recorded for this clonotype. The V gene is TRBV7-8, the J gene TRBJ2-7, with D possibly TRBD2 on 6 matching bases. Germline CDR1 and CDR2: SGHVS and FQNEAQ. The V end was cut by 5 bases, the J end by 5 bases, with 16 bases between. The CDR3 contains 14 residues. The CDR3 nucleotides are TGTGCCAGCAGCCAAGATACGGGACTGGACGAGCAGTACTTC. Its protein product is CASSQDTGLDEQYF.

The CDR3 DNA follows: TGCGCCAGCAGCCAAGTTCTGTTCTCTGGAAACACCATATATTTT. Translation: CASSQVLFSGNTIYF. The rearrangement uses TRBV4-1 and TRBJ1-3; D remains ambiguous. The CDR3 covers 15 residues. V lost 1 base and J lost 0, with 7 bases in between. The germline gives CDR1 MGHRA, CDR2 YSYEKL.

The genes are TRBV5-1 and TRBJ2-7; TRBD1 or TRBD2 may be the D gene (5 bases each). Trimming cost V 4 bases and J 7 bases, with 18 bases left between them. The length of the CDR3 is 14 residues. CDR1 SGHRS and CDR2 YFSETQ come from the germline V gene. The CDR3 bases are TGCGCCAGCAGCCCCGGGACGCCCAACGGGGAGCAGTACTTC. Its translation: CASSPGTPNGEQYF. Full variable domain (missing parts from reference TRBV5-1 and TRBJ2-7): KAGVTQTPRYLIKTRGQQVTLSCSPISGHRSVSWYQQTPGQGLQFLFEYFSETQRNKGNFPGRFSGRQFSNSRSEMNVSTLELGDSALYLCASSPGTPNGEQYFGPGTRLTVT.